This T cell receptor (beta chain) came from a study of blood T cell repertoires in COVID-19. Study details: Sites in the United States, Italy and Spain provided acute and convalescent COVID-19 samples. PBMCs, B-cell-depleted T cells, or T cells were the source of the cDNA or gDNA that made up the material.

The CDR3 runs 13 residues. Per the original methods: The assay estimated nucleated cells by amplifying reference gene primers. The protocol was immunoSEQ multiplex PCR, while the TCRdb copy is restricted to in-frame clones and leaves out a portion. Clonal size and the V and J genes are those of that table, whereas D and trimming came from the DNA. This sample has about 180,000 clones, with about 86% found just once. The rearrangement joins TRBV21-1 to TRBJ2-5; TRBD1 was called by the table and not checked on the DNA. TRBV21-1 represents a pseudogene. This sequence originates from a woman aged 30 to 39 with active or convalescent COVID-19. Sequencing was carried out using peripheral blood. CDR3 DNA sequence: TGTCACACCCGCCAAGGGGGCGGAAAGACCCAGTACTTC. This gives the protein CHTRQGGGKTQYF.